This T cell receptor (beta chain) was sequenced in a study of blood T cell repertoires in COVID-19. Only one count was recorded for this clone. Assay used: immunoSEQ multiplex PCR; TCRdb lists only in-frame clones, some missing. The sample includes about 220,000 clones, 84% of them seen just once. The CDR3 has 15 amino acids. Trimming took 0 bases from V and 3 from J, leaving 12 bases between them. Germline loops: CDR1 SGHNT, CDR2 YYREEE (reference sequence). The receptor's source is a woman aged 55-70 years with acute or convalescent COVID-19. Specimen: peripheral blood. The V gene is TRBV5-4, the J gene TRBJ1-2; a possible D gene is TRBD1 (5 bases). Written as DNA, the CDR3 is TGTGCCAGCAGCTTGGGGGGCCAACAGGACTATGGCTACACCTTC. Protein sequence: CASSLGGQQDYGYTF.